A selection of T cell receptor beta chains follows, all from one sample in a study of shared clonotypes between healthy human individuals. Only in-frame clones appear in the TCRdb table, and some are missing; sequencing was by immunoSEQ multiplex PCR. The sample consists of about 2 million clones, 85% to 95% of them appearing once. Sequenced input: naive CD8+ T cells sorted from blood. These receptors originate from a man younger than 35 in good health. Both conserved end residues are part of each CDR3. The D gene is left open where the match is weak. Expanded clones get a size class; other rows say once, few or many, or leave the size out.

>TRBD1|TRBJ1-2|.|TRBV7-2
CASSLAGQGAQGYTF
TGTGCCAGCAGCTTAGCCGGACAGGGGGCGCAAGGCTACACTTTC
>TRBD2|TRBJ2-4|.|TRBV10-3
CAISESGALAVAKNIQYF
TGTGCCATCAGTGAGTCGGGAGCGCTAGCGGTTGCCAAAAACATTCAGTACTTC
>TRBD2|TRBJ2-1|.|TRBV6-4
CASSVRGSYNEQFF
TGTGCCAGCAGTGTGCGGGGGTCATACAATGAGCAGTTCTTC
>.|TRBJ2-3|once|TRBV7-9
CASSPHPHSTDTQYF
TGTGCCAGCAGCCCCCACCCCCACAGCACAGATACGCAGTATTTT
>.|TRBJ2-5|.|TRBV9
CASSRSGGQETQYF
TGTGCCAGCAGTAGAAGCGGAGGCCAAGAGACCCAGTACTTC
>TRBD2|TRBJ2-3|.|TRBV4-3
CASSQAMTSGHTDTQYF
TGCGCCAGCAGCCAGGCGATGACTAGCGGCCACACAGATACGCAGTATTTT
>.|TRBJ1-4|.|TRBV28
CASNGGWNEKLFF
TGTGCCAGCAATGGGGGGTGGAATGAAAAACTGTTTTTT
>TRBD1|TRBJ2-1|.|TRBV2
CASTWDSSYNEQFF
TGTGCCAGCACTTGGGACAGCTCCTACAATGAGCAGTTCTTC
>.|TRBJ2-2|.|TRBV9
CASQRGNTGELFF
TGTGCCAGCCAAAGGGGAAACACCGGGGAGCTGTTTTTT
>TRBD1|TRBJ2-7|.|TRBV25-1
CASERTGLGEQYF
TGTGCCAGTGAACGGACAGGTTTGGGCGAGCAGTACTTC
>.|TRBJ2-2|.|TRBV11-2
CASSLGAGSTGELFF
TGTGCCAGCAGCTTAGGGGCCGGCTCCACCGGGGAGCTGTTTTTT
>.|TRBJ2-2|.|TRBV9
CASSANQNTGELFF
TGTGCCAGCAGCGCGAATCAGAACACCGGGGAGCTGTTTTTT
>.|TRBJ2-2|.|TRBV7-9
CASSPPGAYTGELFF
TGTGCCAGCAGCCCACCCGGGGCATACACCGGGGAGCTGTTTTTT
>TRBD2|TRBJ2-7|.|TRBV5-1
CASSFSSGGQTYEQYF
TGCGCCAGCAGCTTTTCAAGCGGGGGGCAAACCTACGAGCAGTACTTC
>.|TRBJ2-5|.|TRBV7-6
CASSLAWGERETQYF
TGTGCCAGCAGCTTAGCGTGGGGGGAGCGGGAGACCCAGTACTTC
>TRBD1|TRBJ1-2|.|TRBV7-2
CASSPPGTAYYGYTF
TGTGCCAGCAGCCCACCGGGGACAGCTTACTATGGCTACACCTTC
>.|TRBJ2-2|.|TRBV5-4
CASSLTVGDTGELFF
TGTGCCAGCAGCTTAACAGTGGGGGACACCGGGGAGCTGTTTTTT
>TRBD1|TRBJ2-1|.|TRBV7-2
CRRTGKVYNEQFF
TGTCGTAGGACAGGGAAGGTATACAATGAGCAGTTCTTC
>.|TRBJ1-2|.|TRBV19
CASSTLPSGLGGYTF
TGTGCCAGTAGTACCTTACCTTCTGGCCTGGGTGGCTACACCTTC
>.|TRBJ1-4|few|TRBV27
CASSLWAASNEKLFF
TGTGCCAGCAGTTTGTGGGCAGCAAGTAATGAAAAACTGTTTTTT
>TRBD2|TRBJ2-5|.|TRBV5-1
CASSPGLAGIKETQYF
TGCGCCAGCAGCCCCGGACTAGCGGGGATCAAAGAGACCCAGTACTTC
>TRBD1|TRBJ2-7|.|TRBV25-1
CASASIFVSPDRVYEQYF
TGTGCCAGCGCCTCTATCTTCGTCAGTCCGGACAGGGTCTACGAGCAGTACTTC
>.|TRBJ2-7|.|TRBV7-9
CASSLGGGSSYEQYF
TGTGCCAGCAGCTTAGGAGGGGGAAGCTCCTACGAGCAGTACTTC
>TRBD2|TRBJ2-5|.|TRBV7-9
CASSLGGEGVVNQETQYF
TGTGCCAGCAGCTTAGGTGGGGAGGGCGTAGTCAACCAAGAGACCCAGTACTTC
>.|TRBJ2-7|.|TRBV4-3
CASSQGWGSYEQYF
TGCGCCAGCAGCCAAGGTTGGGGTTCCTACGAGCAGTACTTC
>.|TRBJ2-7|.|TRBV7-9
CASSLPTGWGEQYF
TGTGCCAGCAGCTTACCCACAGGTTGGGGCGAGCAGTACTTC
>TRBD2|TRBJ2-5|.|TRBV4-1
CASSQDHIGLAAETQYF
TGCGCCAGCAGCCAAGATCATATAGGGCTAGCGGCGGAGACCCAGTACTTC
>.|TRBJ2-2|.|TRBV5-8
CASSLRVGFSYTGELFF
TGTGCCAGCAGCCTAAGAGTGGGGTTTTCGTACACCGGGGAGCTGTTTTTT
>TRBD1|TRBJ2-1|.|TRBV13
CASRQTGSFNEQFF
TGTGCCAGCAGACAGACAGGGTCCTTCAATGAGCAGTTCTTC
>.|TRBJ2-5|.|TRBV5-1
CASSLDRVETQYF
TGCGCCAGCAGCTTGGACAGGGTGGAGACCCAGTACTTC
>TRBD1|TRBJ1-2|.|TRBV30
CAWSTPRDRGPFSYGYTF
TGTGCCTGGAGTACACCCCGGGACAGGGGGCCATTTTCCTATGGCTACACCTTC
>.|TRBJ2-7|.|TRBV11-1
CASSFGRFYEQYF
TGTGCCAGCAGCTTCGGCAGGTTCTACGAGCAGTACTTC
>.|TRBJ2-1|once|TRBV10-2
CASSERSGEKDNEQFF
TGCGCCAGCAGTGAGAGATCAGGAGAAAAGGACAATGAGCAGTTCTTC
>.|TRBJ2-2|.|TRBV19
CASSTGYLGANTGELFF
TGTGCCAGTAGTACCGGGTATTTGGGGGCGAACACCGGGGAGCTGTTTTTT
>.|TRBJ2-1|few|TRBV6-5
CASSYSGYEQFF
TGTGCCAGCAGTTACTCGGGCTATGAGCAGTTCTTC
>.|TRBJ1-5|.|TRBV4-3
CASSQDSHSNQPQHF
TGCGCCAGCAGCCAAGATTCCCATAGCAATCAGCCCCAGCATTTT
>.|TRBJ2-3|.|TRBV2
CASKGPRSTDTQYF
TGTGCCAGCAAGGGGCCGAGGAGCACAGATACGCAGTATTTT
>.|TRBJ2-7|.|TRBV7-9
CASNSPGDEQYF
TGTGCCAGCAACTCACCGGGGGACGAGCAGTACTTC
>.|TRBJ2-2|.|TRBV27
CASSQIGAPGELFF
TGTGCCAGCTCGCAAATCGGGGCCCCCGGGGAGCTGTTTTTT
>TRBD2|TRBJ2-1|.|TRBV28
CASSPRTSSGNEQFF
TGTGCCAGCAGTCCCCGGACTAGTTCAGGCAATGAGCAGTTCTTC
>.|TRBJ2-7|.|TRBV27
CASSSYRDGYEQYF
TGTGCCAGCAGTTCCTACAGGGACGGCTACGAGCAGTACTTC
>.|TRBJ2-7|.|TRBV7-8
CASSSQGLHEQYF
TGTGCCAGCAGCTCGCAGGGTTTACACGAGCAGTACTTC
>.|TRBJ1-5|.|TRBV27
CASRRTESNQPQHF
TGTGCCAGCCGGAGGACAGAGTCCAATCAGCCCCAGCATTTT
>TRBD2|TRBJ2-7|.|TRBV7-9
CASSLGLAGEYEQYF
TGTGCCAGCAGCTTAGGCCTAGCGGGAGAGTACGAGCAGTACTTC
>TRBD1|TRBJ2-5|.|TRBV2
CASPQTGGPYQETQYF
TGTGCCAGCCCTCAGACAGGGGGCCCGTACCAAGAGACCCAGTACTTC
>.|TRBJ1-1|once|TRBV11-2
CASSLIQDGPEAFF
TGTGCCAGCAGCTTAATCCAGGACGGACCTGAAGCTTTCTTT
>TRBD1|TRBJ2-1|.|TRBV7-8
CASSTRQGLTEDEQFF
TGTGCCAGCAGCACTAGACAGGGGCTAACGGAGGATGAGCAGTTCTTC
>TRBD1|TRBJ1-1|.|TRBV4-1
CASSQGQGANIEAFF
TGCGCCAGCAGTCAAGGACAGGGGGCCAACATAGAAGCTTTCTTT
>.|TRBJ1-3|.|TRBV4-3
CASSQDREGYGNTIYF
TGCGCCAGCAGCCAAGATAGGGAGGGTTACGGAAACACCATATATTTT
>.|TRBJ1-2|.|TRBV6-5
CASSPNREGYTF
TGTGCCAGCTCCCCAAACAGGGAAGGCTACACCTTC
>.|TRBJ1-2|.|TRBV5-6
CASSLDDSMENTF
TGTGCCAGCAGCTTGGACGACTCTATGGAAAACACCTTC